These 8 T cell receptor beta chains originate from one sample sequenced in a study of CXCR3-negative and CXCR3-positive naive CD8 T cells (dated by TCRdb to between 2018 and 2020). Study-level results and caveats: TRB CDR3s from CXCR3-positive naive cells showed higher hydrophobicity (lower Kidera factor 4), lower energy, and higher strength and volume indices than CXCR3-negative naive cells.

TCRdb records NextSeq 550 as the sequencer. The Human TCR Profiling Kit (MiLaboratory) was used to make UMI-labeled 5' RACE TRB cDNA libraries. TCRdb reprocessed the reads; each CDR3 protein sequence makes one entry, and DNA is unavailable. The sample table on file contains about 120,000 distinct CDR3 sequences. The ten largest make up around 0.35% of the sample. These receptors' antigens are unknown. The sequenced material came from naive CXCR3+ CD8+ T cells from blood. Per the publication, the cell subset or site label means: CD45RO-CCR7+CD27+CD95- naive CD8+ T cells expressing CXCR3 (TNR3+). Every receptor here comes from a human donor in good health. Some clones in this sample may be carry-over from other donors' samples.

The chain joins TRBV28 to TRBJ2-7; TCRdb calls TRBD1, which cannot be checked without DNA. This CDR3 spans 14 amino acids. Germline lookup yields CDR1 MDHEN and CDR2 SYDVKM. This CDR3 reads CASSLTPLGIEQYF.

The chain uses TRBV5-4 and TRBJ2-1; TCRdb's D gene call, TRBD2, goes unchecked for lack of DNA. This CDR3 contains 18 residues. The V gene's germline CDR1 is SGHNT and CDR2 YYREEE (reference sequence). The CDR3 spells CASSPGTSVKDYFHEQFF.

The genes are TRBV11-2 and TRBJ2-2; TCRdb proposes TRBD2, but this gene call is untestable without DNA. CDR3 length: 17 amino acids. CDR1 and CDR2 from the germline V gene are SGHAT and FQNNGV. CDR3 sequence reads: CAIRDPFRTAGTGELFF.

The V and J genes are TRBV7-8 and TRBJ2-7; absent DNA, TCRdb's TRBD2 call cannot be checked. Germline CDR1 SGHVS, CDR2 FQNEAQ. The CDR3 is 17 amino acids. The CDR3 sequence is CASSPRALADYSYEQYF.

The V gene is TRBV10-3, the J gene TRBJ1-1; TCRdb's assignment of TRBD1 cannot be checked, as there is no DNA. Germline V gene sequence: CDR1 ENHRY, CDR2 SYGVKD. This CDR3 comprises 15 residues. This CDR3 is CAISESRQRNTEAFF.

The rearrangement uses TRBV7-3 and TRBJ2-7; the D call of TRBD2 rests on TCRdb alone, since no DNA is present to check it. The CDR3 extends over 18 amino acids. Germline CDR1 and CDR2: SGHTA and FQGTGA. CDR3: CASSLTGSGRDLSYEQYF.

The chain combines TRBV3-1 with TRBJ1-1. This CDR3 is 15 amino acids long. Germline lookup yields CDR1 LGHDT and CDR2 YNNKEL (reference sequence). The CDR3 is CASSHNPQRNTEAFF. Combining the CDR3 with reference TRBV3-1 and TRBJ1-1 gives the whole variable domain DTAVSQTPKYLVTQMGNDKSIKCEQNLGHDTMYWYKQDSKKFLKIMFSYNNKELIINETVPNRFSPKSPDKAHLNLHINSLELGDSAVYFCASSHNPQRNTEAFFGQGTRLTVV.

The chain joins TRBV11-3 to TRBJ2-7. The CDR3 is 13 amino acids. The germline CDR1 and CDR2 sequences are SGHNT and YENEEA. CDR3 residues: CASSFSGSYEQYF.